Following are 24 T cell receptor beta chains from one sample sequenced in a study of early T cells in non-severe SARS-CoV-2 infection. TCRdb reprocessed the 5' RACE reads with MiXCR, giving one entry per CDR3 protein. The table records about 100,000 distinct CDR3 sequences, 10% to 15% of them present only once. Sequenced material: whole blood. Source of these receptors: an adult who was a healthcare worker with PCR-confirmed SARS-CoV-2 infection or an uninfected control (not recorded which).

V is TRBV7-9 and J is TRBJ1-4; possible D gene TRBD1, 5 bases. The CDR3 is 16 amino acids. V shed 0 bases and J shed 10 bases, with 18 bases lying between them. In germline, CDR1 is SEHNR, CDR2 FQNEAQ (reference sequence). This CDR3 is CASSLAGTLENGKLFF. CDR3 DNA sequence: TGTGCCAGCAGCTTAGCGGGGACTTTAGAAAACGGAAAACTGTTTTTT.

The table lists this clonotype with many counts. The V call is TRBV4-2, the J call TRBJ2-7; 8 bases map to TRBD2. Germline V gives CDR1 LGHNA, CDR2 YNFKEQ. There are 18 residues in the CDR3. The junction had 14 bases not matched to a gene; V was cut back by 0 bases and J by 4 bases. This CDR3 is CASSQDGGTGGPSYEQYF. DNA of the CDR3: TGTGCCAGCAGCCAAGATGGCGGAACGGGAGGGCCCTCGTACGAGCAGTACTTC.

This clonotype was counted many times. This chain links TRBV20-1 with TRBJ2-7; 8 nucleotides match TRBD2. This CDR3 has 13 residues. Germline-derived CDR1 and CDR2 are DFQATT and SNEGSKA (reference sequence). CDR3 amino acids: CSLSSGSGYEQYF. CDR3 bases: TGCTCCCTCTCGAGCGGGAGTGGTTACGAGCAGTACTTC.

Turning to this clonotype: This may come from a read error, since a much larger clone is one base off. The V gene is TRBV12-3 or TRBV12-4, the J gene TRBJ1-2; D ambiguous. The CDR3 runs to 13 residues. CDR3: CASSSLANYGDTF. CDR3 bases: TGTGCCAGCAGCTCTCTGGCTAACTATGGCGACACCTTC.

This clonotype was seen a few times. The chain has TRBV7-9 and TRBJ2-1; D perhaps matches TRBD2 (5 bases). Germline V gene data show CDR1 as SEHNR and CDR2 as FQNEAQ (reference sequence). Trimming stripped 6 bases from V and 4 bases from J, with 10 bases between. CDR3 size: 13 residues. The CDR3 DNA reads TGTGCCAGCAGAGGCGAGGGATACAATGAGCAGTTCTTC. Protein: CASRGEGYNEQFF.

The chain joins TRBV7-6 to TRBJ1-4; 7 nucleotides align to TRBD1. Looked up from germline, CDR1 is SGHVS and CDR2 is FNYEAQ. With V trimmed by 4 bases and J by 3 bases, 2 bases remained unmatched. CDR3 length: 14 residues. DNA of the CDR3: TGTGCCAGCAGCTCAGGGGGAGCTAATGAAAAACTGTTTTTT. As protein: CASSSGGANEKLFF.

This clonotype appeared many times. The rearrangement joins TRBV11-2 to TRBJ2-1; D perhaps matches TRBD2 (6 bases). Germline CDR1 and CDR2: SGHAT and FQNNGV. CDR3 length: 17 residues. V lost 0 bases and J lost 0, with 12 bases in between. CDR3 coding DNA: TGTGCCAGCAGCTTAGAGGGCCTAGCGAGCTCCTACAATGAGCAGTTCTTC. This sequence encodes CASSLEGLASSYNEQFF.

This clonotype was seen ten or more times. The gene calls are TRBV7-8 and TRBJ2-5, with 7 bases that match TRBD1. The length of the CDR3 is 17 residues. J was trimmed by 5 bases and V by 2 bases; bases with no gene match: 14. The germline V gene has CDR1 SGHVS and CDR2 FQNEAQ. Here the CDR3 reads CASSLKPVTGKWETQYF. The CDR3 DNA reads as TGTGCCAGCAGCTTAAAGCCCGTGACAGGGAAGTGGGAGACCCAGTACTTC.

About this clonotype: A much larger clone differs from this one at a single base, so this may be a read error. The J gene is TRBJ2-7, the V gene TRBV5-4; 9 bases line up with TRBD1. Germline V gene data show CDR1 as SGHNT and CDR2 as YYREEE (reference sequence). Trimming took 0 bases from V and 6 from J; bases not matched to a gene: 4. CDR3 size: 14 residues. The CDR3 DNA is TGTGCCAGCAGCTTGGGGACAGGGGTTTGCGAGCAGTACTTC. Translated: CASSLGTGVCEQYF. Together with reference TRBV5-4 and TRBJ2-7, the CDR3 gives the full variable domain: ETGVTQSPTHLIKTRGQQVTLRCSSQSGHNTVSWYQQALGQGPQFIFQYYREEENGRGNFPPRFSGLQFPNYSSELNVNALELDDSALYLCASSLGTGVCEQYFGPGTRLTVT.

This clonotype was recorded many times. The chain uses TRBV12-3 or TRBV12-4 and TRBJ1-5; D gene ambiguous. Trimming stripped 1 base from V and 6 bases from J, with 4 bases between. This CDR3 contains 12 residues. The CDR3 sequence is CASSLGIQPQHF. Here the CDR3 DNA reads TGTGCCAGCAGTTTAGGAATTCAGCCCCAGCATTTT.

This clonotype was seen many times. For the CDR3, the DNA is TGCAGTGCTAGAGCCGGGACTAGCGGGAATCGGCAGTACTTC. Translating it yields CSARAGTSGNRQYF. The chain uses TRBV20-1 and TRBJ2-7, with TRBD2 identical over 13 bases. Germline V gives CDR1 DFQATT, CDR2 SNEGSKA (reference sequence). V trimming: 1 base; J trimming: 9 bases; junction bases outside the gene matches: 6. The CDR3 runs 14 residues.

In its sample, this clonotype was seen a few times. The rearrangement links TRBV6-6 to TRBJ2-3, with unresolved D. Germline V CDR1 and CDR2: MNHNY, SVGAGI (reference sequence). The CDR3 contains 12 residues. V shed 10 bases and J shed 4 bases, with 12 bases lying between them. CDR3 loop: CATRRSADTQYF. The DNA for the CDR3 is TGTGCCACCAGAAGGTCCGCAGATACGCAGTATTTT.

This clonotype was counted at least ten times. The chain is built from TRBV7-3 and TRBJ2-1; 11 bases match TRBD2. J gave up 4 bases and V 5 bases, and 7 bases lay outside the gene matches. Germline CDR1 is SGHTA and CDR2 is FQGTGA. This CDR3 spans 16 amino acids. CDR3 DNA: TGTGCCAGCAGCCTTAGCGGGACTAGCGGATACAATGAGCAGTTCTTC. It translates to CASSLSGTSGYNEQFF.

This clonotype came up many times. The rearrangement links TRBV28 to TRBJ2-7; D is undetermined. Germline V lookup: CDR1 MDHEN, CDR2 SYDVKM. The germline V and J ends were trimmed by 3 bases and 4 bases, with 7 bases remaining between them. This CDR3 contains 12 residues. CDR3 loop: CASSFQNYEQYF. Written as DNA, the CDR3 is TGTGCCAGCAGTTTCCAAAATTACGAGCAGTACTTC.

At least ten counts were recorded for this clonotype. The chain is built from TRBV20-1 and TRBJ2-5; D possibly corresponds to TRBD2 (7 bases). Germline V CDR1 and CDR2: DFQATT, SNEGSKA (reference sequence). V lost 1 base to trimming and J lost 4 bases, with 13 bases between them. The CDR3 has 14 residues. The CDR3 is CSARGGGHGETQYF. The CDR3, as DNA: TGCAGTGCTAGAGGGGGGGGACACGGAGAGACCCAGTACTTC.

This clonotype was found many times. The rearrangement links TRBV12-3 or TRBV12-4 to TRBJ2-2; D perhaps matches TRBD1 (6 bases). Trimming took off 5 bases at V and 4 bases at J, with 17 bases between the two ends. The CDR3 has 16 amino acids. As DNA, the CDR3 is TGTGCCAGCAGTCCACCACAAGGGGGAATCACCGGGGAGCTGTTTTTT. It translates to CASSPPQGGITGELFF.

This clonotype turned up a few times. The chain couples TRBV7-8 to TRBJ2-5, with TRBD1 identical over 7 bases. The CDR3 has 17 residues. Germline trimming cut 2 bases from V and 3 bases from J; bases unmatched to any gene: 12. Germline values: CDR1 SGHVS, CDR2 FQNEAQ. The CDR3 region is CASSLRDSLMKEETQYF. CDR3 in DNA: TGTGCCAGCAGCTTAAGGGACAGTCTTATGAAGGAAGAGACCCAGTACTTC.

The chain employs TRBV20-1 and TRBJ2-7; D is ambiguous. Germline V CDR1 and CDR2: DFQATT, SNEGSKA (reference sequence). The CDR3 has 12 amino acids. V was shortened by 6 bases and J by 4 bases, with 13 bases between the two germline ends. CDR3 protein: CSAHEVTYEQYF. CDR3 in DNA: TGCAGTGCCCACGAAGTGACTTACGAGCAGTACTTC.

This clonotype was recorded a few times. This chain links TRBV5-6 with TRBJ1-6; D remains unclear. Deletions cut 0 bases from V and 7 bases from J, with 8 bases between. The CDR3 loop spans 14 amino acids. CDR1 SGHDT and CDR2 YYEEEE come from the germline V gene. CDR3 DNA: TGTGCCAGCAGCTTGGGAGTAGGAAATTCACCCCTCCACTTT. Translation gives CASSLGVGNSPLHF.

This clonotype was seen at least ten times. CDR3 DNA sequence: TGTGCCAGCTCACAAAACCGCCTGAACACAGATACGCAGTATTTT. It specifies CASSQNRLNTDTQYF. The V and J genes are TRBV18 and TRBJ2-3; unclear D gene. Germline-derived CDR1 and CDR2 are KGHSH and LQKENI. The CDR3 loop spans 15 amino acids. The V end lost 4 bases, the J end lost 2 bases, and 13 bases lay between the germline ends.

This clonotype was counted only a few times. The limits of the CDR3 on the DNA are not certain, so only TCRdb's listed CDR3 is given. The chain recombines TRBV2 with TRBJ1-6. Counting both end residues, the CDR3 totals 15 amino acids. Germline values: CDR1 SNHLY, CDR2 FYNNEI. The CDR3 loop is CASSILEIYNSPLHF.

In this sample, this clonotype turned up many times. The V and J genes are TRBV4-2 and TRBJ2-5; 10 nucleotides align to TRBD2. Germline V gene lookup returns CDR1 LGHNA and CDR2 YNFKEQ. The V gene end was trimmed by 0 bases and the J gene end by 4 bases; junction bases not matched to a gene: 5. This CDR3 region has 16 residues. CDR3 nucleotide sequence: TGTGCCAGCAGCCAAGATCAAGCGGGAGGGTCAGAGACCCAGTACTTC. Amino acids: CASSQDQAGGSETQYF.

This rearrangement joins TRBV4-1 to TRBJ2-7; D possibly corresponds to TRBD2 (5 bases). This CDR3 has 15 amino acids. V was trimmed by 6 bases and J by 2 bases, leaving 17 bases between them. Germline values: CDR1 MGHRA, CDR2 YSYEKL. As DNA, the CDR3 is TGCGCCAGCAGGGAGAGTACCGGGAACCCCTACGAGCAGTACTTC. Translating gives CASRESTGNPYEQYF.

The rearrangement joins TRBV9 to TRBJ2-7, with TRBD2 as a possible D gene (5 bases). Trimming removed 1 base from V and 0 bases from J, with 8 bases in between. Germline V gene data show CDR1 as SGDLS and CDR2 as YYNGEE. CDR3 length: 14 amino acids. In nucleotides, the CDR3 is TGTGCCAGCAGCGTATCTAGCCCCTCCTACGAGCAGTACTTC. The encoded protein is CASSVSSPSYEQYF. The full variable domain, rest sourced from reference TRBV9 and TRBJ2-7, is DSGVTQTPKHLITATGQRVTLRCSPRSGDLSVYWYQQSLDQGLQFLIQYYNGEERAKGNILERFSAQQFPDLHSELNLSSLELGDSALYFCASSVSSPSYEQYFGPGTRLTVT.